The 11 T cell receptor beta chains below come from one sample, sequenced in a study of identical twins. From the 5' RACE reads, TCRdb called clonotypes with MiXCR, one entry per CDR3 protein. The table includes some 500,000 distinct CDR3 sequences, roughly an eighth detected once. This same sample was also part of a study on yellow fever vaccine responses in identical twins.

The sequencing sample was made of CD4+ T cells sorted from blood. The receptors were sampled from a woman in her late teens or twenties in good health.

This clonotype was counted ten times or more. The V call is TRBV6-2 or TRBV6-3, the J call TRBJ2-5; D may be TRBD2 (6 bases). Per germline, CDR1 MNHEY and CDR2 SVGEGT. The length of the CDR3 is 16 residues. The V gene lost 6 bases and the J gene lost 5 bases, with 22 bases spanning the gap. CDR3 residues: CASRGGFGRVRETQYF. CDR3 DNA sequence: TGTGCCAGCAGGGGGGGTTTTGGTAGGGTCCGCGAGACCCAGTACTTC.

This rearrangement joins TRBV7-2 to TRBJ1-2; D ambiguous. Trimming removed 0 bases from V and 0 bases from J, with 8 bases in between. Germline V gene lookup returns CDR1 SGHTA and CDR2 FQGNSA. The CDR3 has 15 amino acids. This chain's CDR3 is CASSLATQANYGYTF. DNA for the CDR3: TGTGCCAGCAGCTTAGCAACCCAAGCTAACTATGGCTACACCTTC.

This clonotype was seen a few times. V gene TRBV7-9 combines with J gene TRBJ2-2; 11 bases are a match to TRBD1. The CDR3 spans 15 residues. Per the germline V gene, CDR1 is SEHNR and CDR2 is FQNEAQ (reference sequence). V lost 6 bases, J lost 5 bases, and 5 bases stayed unmatched. The CDR3 here is CASRWTGGLTGELFF. CDR3 in DNA: TGTGCCAGCAGGTGGACAGGGGGCCTAACCGGGGAGCTGTTTTTT.

The rearrangement uses TRBV15 and TRBJ2-2; 8 positions agree with TRBD2. This CDR3 is 18 amino acids long. Germline V gives CDR1 LNHNV, CDR2 YYDKDF (reference sequence). V gave up 0 bases and J gave up 5 bases; unmatched junction bases: 11. This chain's CDR3 is CATSRESGGPRGTGELFF. CDR3 DNA: TGTGCCACCAGCAGAGAGTCGGGGGGGCCCCGTGGGACCGGGGAGCTGTTTTTT. Together with reference TRBV15 and TRBJ2-2, the CDR3 gives the full variable domain: DAMVIQNPRYQVTQFGKPVTLSCSQTLNHNVMYWYQQKSSQAPKLLFHYYDKDFNNEADTPDNFQSRRPNTSFCFLDIRSPGLGDTAMYLCATSRESGGPRGTGELFFGEGSRLTVL.

This rearrangement joins TRBV15 to TRBJ2-3; 9 bases agree with TRBD1. This CDR3 contains 16 residues. The junction had 8 bases not matched to a gene; V was cut back by 0 bases and J by 7 bases. Germline V gene sequence: CDR1 LNHNV, CDR2 YYDKDF (reference sequence). The CDR3 protein is CATSRESRQGEYTQYF. CDR3 DNA sequence: TGTGCCACCAGCAGAGAGTCTCGACAGGGGGAATATACGCAGTATTTT.

This clonotype came up a few times. The rearrangement joins TRBV30 to TRBJ2-1; TRBD1 agrees at 8 bases. The V gene end was trimmed by 0 bases and the J gene end by 15 bases; junction bases not matched to a gene: 4. The CDR3 totals 11 residues. Germline V lookup: CDR1 GTSNPN, CDR2 SVGIG (reference sequence). The CDR3 sequence is CAWSVWTGMFF. In DNA form, the CDR3 reads TGTGCCTGGAGTGTTTGGACAGGGATGTTCTTC.

This clonotype occurred a few times. The gene calls are TRBV5-6 and TRBJ2-2; possible D gene TRBD1, 6 bases. The CDR3 contains 15 residues. Germline CDR1 reads SGHDT; CDR2 reads YYEEEE. Trimming took off 0 bases at V and 6 bases at J, with 12 bases between the two ends. The CDR3 protein is CASSLVGGIAGELFF. In DNA form, the CDR3 reads TGTGCCAGCAGCTTGGTAGGGGGAATAGCCGGGGAGCTGTTTTTT.

The gene calls are TRBV10-3 and TRBJ1-6; D might be TRBD1 (6 bases). With 10 bases removed from V and 5 bases from J, the gap between germline ends came to 15 bases. This CDR3 spans 14 amino acids. Per the germline V gene, CDR1 is ENHRY and CDR2 is SYGVKD. CDR3 residues: CASTGIGDNSPLHF. The CDR3, as DNA: TGTGCCAGCACAGGGATAGGCGATAATTCACCCCTCCACTTT.

This clonotype appeared once. A much larger clone lies one base from this, so it may be a read error. V usage is TRBV6-1 and J usage is TRBJ2-3; 7 bases agree with TRBD2. Germline V CDR1 and CDR2: MNHNS, SASEGT. The CDR3 totals 18 residues. Here the CDR3 reads CASNPQPKTSWSTDTQSF. DNA for the CDR3: TGTGCCAGCAACCCGCAACCTAAGACTAGCTGGAGCACAGATACGCAGTCTTTT.

The rearrangement links TRBV5-6 to TRBJ2-7; D not resolved. The V gene's germline CDR1 is SGHDT and CDR2 YYEEEE. The CDR3 covers 13 residues. Between the trimmed V and J ends, which lost 3 bases and 0 bases, there was a span of 7 bases. The CDR3 region is CASSYNPSYEQYF. The CDR3 DNA is TGTGCCAGCAGCTATAACCCCTCCTACGAGCAGTACTTC.

The chain joins TRBV6-1 to TRBJ2-3, with 16 bases that match TRBD2. With 5 bases clipped from V and 4 bases from J, the junction kept 12 bases outside the gene matches. The CDR3 has 19 amino acids. Germline CDR1 reads MNHNS; CDR2 reads SASEGT. The CDR3 sequence: CASSPHPGTSGRAADTQYF. CDR3 bases: TGTGCCAGCAGTCCCCACCCCGGGACTAGCGGGAGGGCCGCAGATACGCAGTATTTT.